This T cell receptor beta chain came from a study of read filtering for tumor transcriptome and immune sequencing. Findings of the study overall: The sorted CD138-negative fraction was a mixed bone marrow immune population, not purified T cells. Without single-read clonotypes, shared clonotype proportions correlated more between IR-seq and RNA-seq. RNA-seq captured clonotypes less deeply and reliably than IR-seq.

This clonotype has at least ten counts. Its antigen is still unknown. This library used roughly 0.4 ug RNA and molecular barcoded adaptors spanning alpha/delta and beta/gamma chains. Each CDR3 protein gets one entry after TCRdb re-called the reads with MiXCR. Of about 15,000 distinct CDR3 sequences in the sample, 20% were seen once. Bone marrow was sampled from every patient at the time of active disease. This clonotype was obtained from a donor at least 40 years old with multiple myeloma. The sequenced sample consisted of a population of CD138-negative cells sorted from bone marrow.

The CDR3 nucleotides read TGTGCCATCGCGCGGGGGCCCTCGGGAGATACGCAGTATTTT. Translated, it gives CAIARGPSGDTQYF. V gene TRBV10-3 combines with J gene TRBJ2-3; D perhaps matches TRBD2 (7 bases). From germline, CDR1 is ENHRY and CDR2 SYGVKD. CDR3 length: 14 amino acids. V gave up 8 bases and J gave up 5 bases, with 17 bases separating them.